The entry below gives a single TCR beta chain sequence along with its context. The table came from immunoSEQ multiplex PCR; TCRdb's copy has only in-frame clones and leaves some out. The data hold about a million clones, with 60% to 85% observed a single time. This entry is derived from a study of shared clonotypes between healthy human individuals. CDR1 SGHRS and CDR2 YFSETQ come from the germline V gene. V was pared by 4 bases and J by 1 base, with 3 bases of the junction left unmatched. The CDR3 runs to 15 residues. The V call is TRBV5-1, the J call TRBJ2-3; TRBD2 matches 10 bases. This TCR came from a man between 18 and 35 years old in good health. Some clones in this sample may be carry-over from other donors' samples. Sequenced sample: memory CD4+ T cells from PBMCs. Documented subset: CD45RA-negative fraction. The CDR3 DNA sequence: TGCGCCAGCAGCCCAAGCGGGAGGGGCACAGATACGCAGTATTTT. This sequence encodes CASSPSGRGTDTQYF.